This T cell receptor (beta chain) originates from a study of identical twins. This clonotype was seen a few times. The cDNA had a unique molecular identifier and a template-switch universal primer site. MiXCR was run by TCRdb on the 5' RACE reads, yielding one entry per CDR3 protein. This table has roughly 1,500,000 distinct CDR3 sequences, 25% to 35% appearing once. The CDR3 is made up of 14 amino acids. V lost 0 bases, J lost 5 bases, and 13 bases lay in between. Germline V gene sequence: CDR1 DFQATT, CDR2 SNEGSKA (reference sequence). J is TRBJ1-2 and V is TRBV20-1, with TRBD1 as a possible D gene (5 bases). Sequencing was done on a sample of cord blood. The source of this sequence is a newborn girl in good health. As DNA, the CDR3 is TGCAGTGCTAGAGAGGGGCAGCCACCTTATGGCTACACCTTC. As protein: CSAREGQPPYGYTF.